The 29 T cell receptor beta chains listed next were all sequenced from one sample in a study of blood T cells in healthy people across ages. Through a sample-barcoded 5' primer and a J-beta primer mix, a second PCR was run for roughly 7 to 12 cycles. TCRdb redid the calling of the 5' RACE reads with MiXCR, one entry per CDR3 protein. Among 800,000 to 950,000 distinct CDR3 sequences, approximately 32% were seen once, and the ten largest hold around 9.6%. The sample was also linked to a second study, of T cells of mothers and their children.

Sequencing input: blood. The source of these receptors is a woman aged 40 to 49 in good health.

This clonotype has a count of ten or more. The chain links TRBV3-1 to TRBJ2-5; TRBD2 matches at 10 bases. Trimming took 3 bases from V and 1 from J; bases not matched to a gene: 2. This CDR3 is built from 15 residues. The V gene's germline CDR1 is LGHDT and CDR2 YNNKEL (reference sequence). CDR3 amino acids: CASSQSSGGQETQYF. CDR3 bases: TGTGCCAGCAGCCAGTCTAGCGGGGGCCAAGAGACCCAGTACTTC.

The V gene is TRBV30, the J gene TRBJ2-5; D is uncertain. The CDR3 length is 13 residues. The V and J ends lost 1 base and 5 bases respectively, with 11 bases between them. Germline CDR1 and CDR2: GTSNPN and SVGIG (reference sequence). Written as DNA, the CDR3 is TGTGCCTGGAGTGGTAGCAGGCCGGAGACCCAGTACTTC. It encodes CAWSGSRPETQYF. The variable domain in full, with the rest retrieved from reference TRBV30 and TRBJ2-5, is SQTIHQWPATLVQPVGSPLSLECTVEGTSNPNLYWYRQAAGRGLQLLFYSVGIGQISSEVPQNLSASRPQDRQFILSSKKLLLSDSGFYLCAWSGSRPETQYFGPGTRLLVL.

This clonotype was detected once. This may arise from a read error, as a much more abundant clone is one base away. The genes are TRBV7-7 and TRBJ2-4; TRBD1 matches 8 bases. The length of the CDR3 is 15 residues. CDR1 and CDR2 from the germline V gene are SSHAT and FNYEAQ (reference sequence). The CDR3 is CASSLQGATYNEQYF. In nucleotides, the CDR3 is TGTGCTAGCAGCCTTCAGGGGGCAACCTACAATGAGCAGTACTTC. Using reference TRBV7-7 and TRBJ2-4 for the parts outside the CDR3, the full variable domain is GAGVSQSPRYKVTKRGQDVTLRCDPISSHATLYWYQQALGQGPEFLTYFNYEAQPDKSGLPSDRFSAERPEGSISTLTIQRTEQRDSAMYRCASSLQGATYNEQYFGAGTRLSVL.

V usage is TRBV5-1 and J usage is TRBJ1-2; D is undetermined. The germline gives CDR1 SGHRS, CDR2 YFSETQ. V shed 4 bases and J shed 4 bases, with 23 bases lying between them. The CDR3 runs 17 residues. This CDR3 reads CASSMGSSGIPGYGYTF. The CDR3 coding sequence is TGCGCCAGCAGCATGGGATCAAGCGGGATCCCGGGCTATGGCTACACCTTC.

The CDR3 sequence: CATSDPKDRSHEQYF. The CDR3 DNA reads as TGTGCCACCAGTGATCCCAAGGACAGGTCGCACGAGCAGTACTTC. The V and J genes are TRBV24-1 and TRBJ2-7, with 7 bases fitting TRBD1. The length of the CDR3 is 15 residues. The ends lost 3 bases at V and 5 bases at J; junction bases unmatched: 9. CDR1 and CDR2 from the germline V gene are KGHDR and SFDVKD.

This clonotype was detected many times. CDR3 DNA sequence: TGCAGTGCTAGGCCCAGGACAAACACTAACTATGGCTACACCTTC. It specifies CSARPRTNTNYGYTF. V and J are TRBV20-1 and TRBJ1-2; D perhaps matches TRBD1 (5 bases). V was clipped by 3 bases and J by 0 bases, with 14 bases between them. CDR3 length equals 15 residues. Germline assignment: CDR1 DFQATT and CDR2 SNEGSKA (reference sequence).

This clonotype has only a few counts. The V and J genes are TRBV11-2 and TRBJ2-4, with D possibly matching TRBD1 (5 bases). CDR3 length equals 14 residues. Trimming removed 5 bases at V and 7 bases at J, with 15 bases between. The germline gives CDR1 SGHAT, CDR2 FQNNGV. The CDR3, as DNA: TGTGCCAGCAGCCCCGTGGGGCAGGGTAACATTCAGTACTTC. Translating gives CASSPVGQGNIQYF.

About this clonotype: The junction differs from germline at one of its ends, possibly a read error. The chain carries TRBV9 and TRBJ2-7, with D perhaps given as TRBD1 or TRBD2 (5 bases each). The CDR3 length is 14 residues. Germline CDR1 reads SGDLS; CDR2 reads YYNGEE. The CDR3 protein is CAGSVAEGNYEQYF. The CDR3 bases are TGTGCCGGCAGCGTAGCTGAGGGGAACTACGAGCAGTACTTC.

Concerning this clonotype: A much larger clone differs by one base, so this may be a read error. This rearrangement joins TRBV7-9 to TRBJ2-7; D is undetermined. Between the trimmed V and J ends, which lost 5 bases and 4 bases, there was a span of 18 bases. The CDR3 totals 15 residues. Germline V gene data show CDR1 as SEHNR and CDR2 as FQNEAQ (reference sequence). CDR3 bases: TGTGCCAGCAGCGGCGGAAGGTCAATCGGGTACGAGCAGTACTTC. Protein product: CASSGGRSIGYEQYF.

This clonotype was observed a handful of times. The CDR3 DNA reads TGTGCCAGCTCACCAGGGACCCACGAGCAGTACTTC. It translates to CASSPGTHEQYF. The chain links TRBV18 to TRBJ2-7, with D perhaps TRBD1 or TRBD2 (5 bases each). The CDR3 contains 12 residues. V dropped 2 bases and J dropped 5 bases, with 7 bases sitting between them. Germline CDR1 reads KGHSH; CDR2 reads LQKENI.

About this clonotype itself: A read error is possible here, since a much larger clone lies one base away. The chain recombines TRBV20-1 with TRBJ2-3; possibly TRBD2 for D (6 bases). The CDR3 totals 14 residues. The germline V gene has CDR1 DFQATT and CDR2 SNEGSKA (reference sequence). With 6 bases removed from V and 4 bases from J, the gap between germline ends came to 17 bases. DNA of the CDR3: TGCAGTGCCCAGAGCGGGTTGGGGGCAGATACGCAGTATTTT. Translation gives CSAQSGLGADTQYF.

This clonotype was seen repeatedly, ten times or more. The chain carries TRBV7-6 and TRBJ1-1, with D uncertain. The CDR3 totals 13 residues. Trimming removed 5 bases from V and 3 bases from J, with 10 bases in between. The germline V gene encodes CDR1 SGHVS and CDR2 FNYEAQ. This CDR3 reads CASSMGLYTEAFF. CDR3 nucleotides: TGTGCCAGCAGCATGGGTCTTTACACTGAAGCTTTCTTT.

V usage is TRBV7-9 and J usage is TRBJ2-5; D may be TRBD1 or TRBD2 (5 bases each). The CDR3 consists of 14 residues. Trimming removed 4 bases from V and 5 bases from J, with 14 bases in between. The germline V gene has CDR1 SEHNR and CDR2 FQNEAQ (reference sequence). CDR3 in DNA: TGTGCCAGCAGCTCGTCAGGGCGGGCCGAGACCCAGTACTTC. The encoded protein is CASSSSGRAETQYF.

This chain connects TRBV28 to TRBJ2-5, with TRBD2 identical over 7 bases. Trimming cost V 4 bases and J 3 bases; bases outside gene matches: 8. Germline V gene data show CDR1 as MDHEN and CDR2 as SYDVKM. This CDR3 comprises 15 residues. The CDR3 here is CASSSNSAGKETQYF. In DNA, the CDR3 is TGTGCCAGCAGTTCCAATTCAGCGGGGAAAGAGACCCAGTACTTC.

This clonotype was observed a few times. CDR3 DNA sequence: TGTGCCAGCAGCCAAGATAACCGGGGTGAGCAGTACTTC. Its protein is CASSQDNRGEQYF. The chain is built from TRBV3-1 and TRBJ2-4; D may be TRBD2 (5 bases). Germline assignment: CDR1 LGHDT and CDR2 YNNKEL (reference sequence). Trimming shortened V by 0 bases and J by 13 bases, and 13 bases separated the two germline ends. The CDR3 contains 13 residues.

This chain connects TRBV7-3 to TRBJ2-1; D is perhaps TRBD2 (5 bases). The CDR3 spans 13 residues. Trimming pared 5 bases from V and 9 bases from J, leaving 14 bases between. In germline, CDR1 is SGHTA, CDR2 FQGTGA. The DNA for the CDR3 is TGTGCCAGCAGCACCAACAACCGGGGTGAGCAGTTCTTC. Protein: CASSTNNRGEQFF.

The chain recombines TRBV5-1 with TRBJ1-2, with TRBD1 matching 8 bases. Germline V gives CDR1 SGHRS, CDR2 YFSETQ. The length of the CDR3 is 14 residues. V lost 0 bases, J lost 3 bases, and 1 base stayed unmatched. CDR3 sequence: CASSLVQGDYGYTF. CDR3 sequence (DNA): TGCGCCAGCAGCTTGGTACAGGGGGACTATGGCTACACCTTC.

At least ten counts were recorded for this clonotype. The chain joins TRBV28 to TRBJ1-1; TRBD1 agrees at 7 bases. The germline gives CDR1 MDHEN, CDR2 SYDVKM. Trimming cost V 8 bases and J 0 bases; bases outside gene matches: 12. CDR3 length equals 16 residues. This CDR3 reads CASAPTGRGMNTEAFF. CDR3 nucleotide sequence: TGTGCCAGCGCGCCGACAGGGAGGGGCATGAACACTGAAGCTTTCTTT.

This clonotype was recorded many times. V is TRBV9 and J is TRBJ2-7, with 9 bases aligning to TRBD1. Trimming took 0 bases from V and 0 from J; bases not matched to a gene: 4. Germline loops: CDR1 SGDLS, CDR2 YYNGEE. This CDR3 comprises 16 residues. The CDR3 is CASSVGTGASSYEQYF. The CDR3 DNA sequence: TGTGCCAGCAGCGTAGGGACAGGGGCCAGCTCCTACGAGCAGTACTTC.

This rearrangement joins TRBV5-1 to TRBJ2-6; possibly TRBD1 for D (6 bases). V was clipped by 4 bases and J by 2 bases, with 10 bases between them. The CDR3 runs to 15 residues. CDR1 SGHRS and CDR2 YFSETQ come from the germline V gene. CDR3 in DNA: TGCGCCAGCAGCCAGGGGAATCCTGGGGCCAACGTCCTGACTTTC. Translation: CASSQGNPGANVLTF. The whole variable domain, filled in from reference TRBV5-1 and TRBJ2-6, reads KAGVTQTPRYLIKTRGQQVTLSCSPISGHRSVSWYQQTPGQGLQFLFEYFSETQRNKGNFPGRFSGRQFSNSRSEMNVSTLELGDSALYLCASSQGNPGANVLTFGAGSRLTVL.

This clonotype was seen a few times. Here the CDR3 reads CASIDRGQYYGYTF. As DNA, the CDR3 is TGTGCCAGTATCGACAGGGGGCAATACTATGGCTACACCTTC. The chain uses TRBV28 and TRBJ1-2; 10 nucleotides match TRBD1. Germline CDR1 reads MDHEN; CDR2 reads SYDVKM. The CDR3 has 14 residues. V lost 9 bases to trimming and J lost 3 bases; unmatched junction nucleotides: 7.

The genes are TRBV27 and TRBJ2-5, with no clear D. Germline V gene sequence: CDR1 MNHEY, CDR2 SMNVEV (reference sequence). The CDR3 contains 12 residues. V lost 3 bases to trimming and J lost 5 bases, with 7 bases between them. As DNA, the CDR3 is TGTGCCAGCAGTTTTTTTTGGGAGACCCAGTACTTC. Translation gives CASSFFWETQYF.

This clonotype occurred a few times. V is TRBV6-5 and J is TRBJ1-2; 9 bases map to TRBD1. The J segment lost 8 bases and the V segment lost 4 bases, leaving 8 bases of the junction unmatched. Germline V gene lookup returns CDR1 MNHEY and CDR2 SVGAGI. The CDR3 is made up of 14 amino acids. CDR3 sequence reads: CASSSSGTGFGYTF. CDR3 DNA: TGTGCCAGCAGTTCATCCGGGACAGGGTTCGGCTACACCTTC.

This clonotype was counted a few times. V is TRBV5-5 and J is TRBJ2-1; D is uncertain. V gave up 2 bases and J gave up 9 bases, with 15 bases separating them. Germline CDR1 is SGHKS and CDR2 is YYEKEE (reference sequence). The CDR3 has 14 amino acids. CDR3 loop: CASSLQTQRPEQFF. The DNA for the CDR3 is TGTGCCAGCAGCTTACAGACTCAACGCCCTGAGCAGTTCTTC. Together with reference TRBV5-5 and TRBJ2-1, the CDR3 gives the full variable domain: DAGVTQSPTHLIKTRGQQVTLRCSPISGHKSVSWYQQVLGQGPQFIFQYYEKEERGRGNFPDRFSARQFPNYSSELNVNALLLGDSALYLCASSLQTQRPEQFFGPGTRLTVL.

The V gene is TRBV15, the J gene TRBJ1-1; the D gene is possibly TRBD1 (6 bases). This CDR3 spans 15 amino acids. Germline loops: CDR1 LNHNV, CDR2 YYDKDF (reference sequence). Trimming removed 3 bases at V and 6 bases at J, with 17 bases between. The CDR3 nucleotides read TGTGCCACCAGCAGGCCCGGGACATCCTTCGCTGAAGCTTTCTTT. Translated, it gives CATSRPGTSFAEAFF.

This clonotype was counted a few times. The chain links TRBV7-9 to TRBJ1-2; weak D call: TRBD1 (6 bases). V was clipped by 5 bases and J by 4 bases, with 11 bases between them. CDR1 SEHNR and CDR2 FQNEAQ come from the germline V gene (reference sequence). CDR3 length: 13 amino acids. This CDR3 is CASSTGFGYGYTF. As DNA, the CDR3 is TGTGCCAGCAGCACAGGGTTCGGCTATGGCTACACCTTC.

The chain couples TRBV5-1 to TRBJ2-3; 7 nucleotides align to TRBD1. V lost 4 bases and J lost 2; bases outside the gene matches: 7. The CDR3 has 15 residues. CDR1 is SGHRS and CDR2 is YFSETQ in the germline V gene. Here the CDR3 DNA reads TGCGCCAGCAGCCCTACAGGGGCCTACACAGATACGCAGTATTTT. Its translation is CASSPTGAYTDTQYF.

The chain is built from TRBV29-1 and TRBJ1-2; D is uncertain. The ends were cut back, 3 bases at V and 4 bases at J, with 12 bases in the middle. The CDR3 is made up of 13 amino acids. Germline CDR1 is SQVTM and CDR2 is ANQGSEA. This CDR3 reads CSVDPGSPYGYTF. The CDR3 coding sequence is TGCAGCGTTGACCCAGGATCTCCCTATGGCTACACCTTC.

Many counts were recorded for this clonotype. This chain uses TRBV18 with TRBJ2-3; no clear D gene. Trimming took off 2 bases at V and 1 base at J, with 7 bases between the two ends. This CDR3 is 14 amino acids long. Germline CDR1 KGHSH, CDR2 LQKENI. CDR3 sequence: CASSPTWGTDTQYF. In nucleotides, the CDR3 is TGTGCCAGCTCACCAACGTGGGGCACAGATACGCAGTATTTT.